The T cell receptor beta chain under discussion was sequenced for a study of cytomegalovirus exposure and HLA in healthy donors. The protocol was immunoSEQ multiplex PCR, while the TCRdb copy is restricted to in-frame clones and leaves out a portion. This table has about 65,000 clones, approximately 96% appearing once. This CDR3 has 16 amino acids. The clonotype was recovered from a man aged 18 to 35 in good health and CMV-seropositive. The sample taken for sequencing was PBMCs. The J gene is TRBJ2-5, the V gene TRBV21-1; the listed D gene, TRBD1, was not tested against the DNA. TRBV21-1 is a documented pseudogene. Here the CDR3 reads CASSETGLVGQETQYF. DNA for the CDR3: TGTGCCAGCAGCGAAACAGGTTTAGTTGGGCAAGAGACCCAGTACTTC.